What follows are 3 T cell receptor beta chains derived from one specimen sequenced in a study of shared clonotypes between healthy human individuals. Assay used: immunoSEQ multiplex PCR; TCRdb lists only in-frame clones, some missing. The data show approximately 1.1 million clones, around 78% seen once. The sample was memory CD4+ T cells from PBMCs. Subset: CD45RA-negative fraction. The receptors originated from a man between 18 and 35 years old in good health. Some clones in this sample may be carry-over from other donors' samples.

The chain has TRBV4-3 and TRBJ1-2; D is unclear. This CDR3 region has 13 residues. The germline gives CDR1 LGHNA, CDR2 YSLEER. V lost 0 bases and J lost 8, with 10 bases in between. The CDR3 DNA is TGCGCCAGCAGCCAAGATGCGGGGTCGGGCTACACCTTC. This gives the protein CASSQDAGSGYTF.

V usage is TRBV28 and J usage is TRBJ2-4, with a tentative D call TRBD1 (6 bases). This CDR3 region has 15 residues. Deletions cut 5 bases from V and 7 bases from J, with 18 bases between. Looked up from germline, CDR1 is MDHEN and CDR2 is SYDVKM. The CDR3 sequence is CASSIPYPDSNIQYF. CDR3 nucleotides: TGTGCCAGCAGTATCCCTTACCCGGACAGCAACATTCAGTACTTC.

This sequence joins TRBV7-9 and TRBJ2-5, with TRBD2 as a possible D gene (6 bases). The germline CDR1 and CDR2 sequences are SEHNR and FQNEAQ (reference sequence). The CDR3 loop spans 15 amino acids. V gave up 5 bases and J gave up 3 bases, with 16 bases separating them. CDR3 nucleotides: TGTGCCAGCAGCACCGGGGGTAAGCTTAAAGAGACCCAGTACTTC. Translating it yields CASSTGGKLKETQYF.